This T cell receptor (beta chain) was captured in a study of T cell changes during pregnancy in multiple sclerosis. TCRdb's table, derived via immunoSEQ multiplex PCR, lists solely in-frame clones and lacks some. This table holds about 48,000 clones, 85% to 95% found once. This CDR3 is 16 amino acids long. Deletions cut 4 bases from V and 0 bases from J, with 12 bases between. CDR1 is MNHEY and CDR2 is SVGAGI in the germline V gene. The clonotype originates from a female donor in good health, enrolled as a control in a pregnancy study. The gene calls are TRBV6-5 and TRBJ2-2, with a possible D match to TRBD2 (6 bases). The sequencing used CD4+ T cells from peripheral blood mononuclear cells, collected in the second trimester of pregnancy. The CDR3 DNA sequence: TGTGCCAGCAGTTTCCGGGCGGGACCGAACACCGGGGAGCTGTTTTTT. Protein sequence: CASSFRAGPNTGELFF.